The 22 T cell receptor beta chains below all came from one sample that was sequenced in a study of blood T cell repertoires in COVID-19. Produced via immunoSEQ multiplex PCR; TCRdb's table is partial and in-frame only. The table has approximately 130,000 clones, around four fifths seen once. Material: peripheral blood. The receptors originated from a man aged 40-55 years with active or convalescent COVID-19.

The chain uses TRBV7-9 and TRBJ1-4; TRBD1 matches 7 bases. Per the germline V gene, CDR1 is SEHNR and CDR2 is FQNEAQ (reference sequence). This CDR3 spans 16 amino acids. The V gene end was trimmed by 3 bases and the J gene end by 4 bases; junction bases not matched to a gene: 8. CDR3 DNA: TGTGCCAGCAGCTTGAGTCGACAGGGTAGTAATGAAAAACTGTTTTTT. This encodes CASSLSRQGSNEKLFF.

The rearrangement links TRBV29-1 to TRBJ1-4; 9 positions match TRBD1. There are 14 residues in the CDR3. With V trimmed by 4 bases and J by 5 bases, 5 bases remained unmatched. Looked up from germline, CDR1 is SQVTM and CDR2 is ANQGSEA. The CDR3 loop is CSVGIGTGNEKLFF. The CDR3 DNA is TGCAGCGTTGGTATCGGGACAGGGAATGAAAAACTGTTTTTT.

J is TRBJ2-5 and V is TRBV6-5; D perhaps matches TRBD1 (5 bases). Looked up from germline, CDR1 is MNHEY and CDR2 is SVGAGI. The CDR3 is 13 residues long. The ends were cut back, 1 base at V and 5 bases at J, with 8 bases in the middle. The CDR3 region is CASSYWTSETQYF. CDR3 nucleotide sequence: TGTGCCAGCAGTTACTGGACATCGGAGACCCAGTACTTC.

The rearrangement uses TRBV27 and TRBJ1-1, with a possible D match to TRBD1 (5 bases). Per germline, CDR1 MNHEY and CDR2 SMNVEV (reference sequence). The CDR3 has 16 amino acids. Trimming took 5 bases from V and 1 from J, leaving 17 bases between them. The CDR3 DNA reads TGTGCCAGCAGTCCCGTATCGGGGGGACCGAACACTGAAGCTTTCTTT. This sequence encodes CASSPVSGGPNTEAFF.

The chain employs TRBV9 and TRBJ2-1; 9 bases fit TRBD2. CDR1 and CDR2 (germline): SGDLS, YYNGEE. CDR3 length: 19 residues. V was pared by 0 bases and J by 0 bases, with 10 bases of the junction left unmatched. The DNA for the CDR3 is TGTGCCAGCAGCGTAGCTACAGCGGGGGGTTCGAGCTCCTACAATGAGCAGTTCTTC. Its translation: CASSVATAGGSSSYNEQFF.

The chain employs TRBV12-3 or TRBV12-4 and TRBJ2-3; 8 bases are shared with TRBD2. The CDR3 covers 13 residues. After removal of 6 bases from V and 6 bases from J, the junction contained 5 bases not matched to a gene. The chain's CDR3 is CASSQRLADTQYF. As DNA, the CDR3 is TGTGCCAGCAGCCAGAGACTAGCGGATACGCAGTATTTT.

In nucleotides, the CDR3 is TGTGCCAGCAGATCTGCCGGGACAGGGGAAAGCGAGCAGTTCTTC. Its protein product is CASRSAGTGESEQFF. This chain joins TRBV27 and TRBJ2-1; TRBD1 matches 10 bases. V shed 6 bases, J shed 10 bases, and the junction held 12 bases outside the gene matches. The CDR3 extends over 15 amino acids. Per the germline V gene, CDR1 is MNHEY and CDR2 is SMNVEV (reference sequence).

The CDR3 loop is CASSEGGLGEKLFF. In DNA form, the CDR3 reads TGTGCCAGCAGTGAAGGGGGACTTGGGGAAAAACTGTTTTTT. The rearrangement uses TRBV6-1 and TRBJ1-4, with D possibly TRBD1 on 5 matching bases. V shed 1 base and J shed 8 bases, with 11 bases lying between them. CDR3 length equals 14 residues. Germline V CDR1 and CDR2: MNHNS, SASEGT.

J is TRBJ1-1 and V is TRBV11-2, with 10 bases that match TRBD1. The CDR3 is made up of 15 amino acids. CDR1 and CDR2 from the germline V gene are SGHAT and FQNNGV. The J segment lost 5 bases and the V segment lost 4 bases, leaving 7 bases of the junction unmatched. The CDR3 DNA reads as TGTGCCAGCAGCTCACTCCGGGACAGGGGTACTGAAGCTTTCTTT. The encoded protein is CASSSLRDRGTEAFF.

The rearrangement joins TRBV7-3 to TRBJ2-3; 7 bases match TRBD2. Trimming at V came to 5 bases and at J to 0 bases, leaving 5 bases not matched to a gene. CDR3 length: 15 residues. Germline CDR1 is SGHTA and CDR2 is FQGTGA. CDR3 loop: CASSPGLGSTDTQYF. The CDR3 DNA follows: TGTGCCAGCAGCCCAGGACTAGGGAGCACAGATACGCAGTATTTT. The whole variable domain, filled in from reference TRBV7-3 and TRBJ2-3, reads GAGVSQTPSNKVTEKGKYVELRCDPISGHTALYWYRQSLGQGPEFLIYFQGTGAADDSGLPNDRFFAVRPEGSVSTLKIQRTERGDSAVYLCASSPGLGSTDTQYFGPGTRLTVL.

The gene calls are TRBV5-4 and TRBJ2-3; the D gene is possibly TRBD2 (6 bases). Germline V gene data show CDR1 as SGHNT and CDR2 as YYREEE (reference sequence). V lost 4 bases and J 0 bases, leaving 12 bases between the germline ends. This CDR3 comprises 15 residues. DNA for the CDR3: TGTGCCAGCAGCCAGCCGGGACTGAGCACAGATACGCAGTATTTT. Amino acids: CASSQPGLSTDTQYF. Filled out from reference TRBV5-4 and TRBJ2-3, the complete variable domain reads ETGVTQSPTHLIKTRGQQVTLRCSSQSGHNTVSWYQQALGQGPQFIFQYYREEENGRGNFPPRFSGLQFPNYSSELNVNALELDDSALYLCASSQPGLSTDTQYFGPGTRLTVL.

The chain carries TRBV5-8 and TRBJ2-7; D might be TRBD2 (6 bases). V was shortened by 3 bases and J by 3 bases, with 13 bases between the two germline ends. This CDR3 has 14 residues. Germline CDR1 and CDR2: SGHTS and YDEGEE. In DNA form, the CDR3 reads TGTGCCAGCAGCTCGGGGCGGGGTTACTACGAGCAGTACTTC. Encoded protein: CASSSGRGYYEQYF.

V and J are TRBV5-1 and TRBJ2-7; D call uncertain. The CDR3 loop spans 13 amino acids. The V gene's germline CDR1 is SGHRS and CDR2 YFSETQ. Trimming removed 4 bases from V and 0 bases from J, with 8 bases in between. The chain's CDR3 is CASSADNSYEQYF. DNA of the CDR3: TGCGCCAGCAGCGCGGATAACTCCTACGAGCAGTACTTC. Drawing the rest from reference TRBV5-1 and TRBJ2-7, the complete variable domain is KAGVTQTPRYLIKTRGQQVTLSCSPISGHRSVSWYQQTPGQGLQFLFEYFSETQRNKGNFPGRFSGRQFSNSRSEMNVSTLELGDSALYLCASSADNSYEQYFGPGTRLTVT.

This chain connects TRBV4-2 to TRBJ2-2, with a tentative D call TRBD2 (6 bases). This CDR3 spans 16 amino acids. Germline V CDR1 and CDR2: LGHNA, YNFKEQ. The ends were cut back, 0 bases at V and 1 base at J, with 9 bases in the middle. The CDR3 here is CASSQELRGNTGELFF. The CDR3 DNA reads TGTGCCAGCAGCCAAGAGTTGCGGGGGAACACCGGGGAGCTGTTTTTT.

The rearrangement joins TRBV5-1 to TRBJ1-4; D unresolved. CDR1 and CDR2 from the germline V gene are SGHRS and YFSETQ. This CDR3 has 14 residues. Trimming shortened V by 0 bases and J by 6 bases, and 9 bases separated the two germline ends. In DNA, the CDR3 is TGCGCCAGCAGCTTGGACAGTAGTTATGAAAAACTGTTTTTT. Protein sequence: CASSLDSSYEKLFF. The whole variable domain, filled in from reference TRBV5-1 and TRBJ1-4, reads KAGVTQTPRYLIKTRGQQVTLSCSPISGHRSVSWYQQTPGQGLQFLFEYFSETQRNKGNFPGRFSGRQFSNSRSEMNVSTLELGDSALYLCASSLDSSYEKLFFGSGTQLSVL.

This clone was counted many times. The chain links TRBV5-6 to TRBJ2-2; D might be TRBD1 (5 bases). The CDR3 extends over 16 amino acids. V was pared by 4 bases and J by 3 bases, with 16 bases between. Germline-derived CDR1 and CDR2 are SGHDT and YYEEEE. DNA for the CDR3: TGTGCCAGCAGCACCTACCCCAGGGTCGACACCGGGGAGCTGTTTTTT. Protein sequence: CASSTYPRVDTGELFF. Variable domain in full (rest from reference TRBV5-6 and TRBJ2-2): DAGVTQSPTHLIKTRGQQVTLRCSPKSGHDTVSWYQQALGQGPQFIFQYYEEEERQRGNFPDRFSGHQFPNYSSELNVNALLLGDSALYLCASSTYPRVDTGELFFGEGSRLTVL.

The chain has TRBV2 and TRBJ1-4; D might be TRBD1 (6 bases). CDR3 length equals 15 residues. Germline loops: CDR1 SNHLY, CDR2 FYNNEI. Between the trimmed V and J ends, which lost 7 bases and 0 bases, there was a span of 12 bases. CDR3 loop: CASMEQGSTNEKLFF. The DNA for the CDR3 is TGTGCCAGCATGGAACAGGGCTCAACTAATGAAAAACTGTTTTTT.

The chain carries TRBV15 and TRBJ1-2, with 10 bases matching TRBD1. V lost 0 bases and J lost 13; bases outside the gene matches: 8. The CDR3 sequence is 14 residues long. Germline values: CDR1 LNHNV, CDR2 YYDKDF (reference sequence). CDR3: CATSRDGTGASVTF. For the CDR3, the DNA is TGTGCCACCAGCAGAGACGGGACAGGGGCCTCTGTCACCTTC.

The V call is TRBV3-1 (or the pseudogene TRBV3-2), the J call TRBJ1-5, with a tentative D call TRBD1 (5 bases). Germline CDR1 reads LGHDT; CDR2 reads YNNKEL (reference sequence). There are 15 residues in the CDR3. Trimming removed 1 base at V and 7 bases at J, with 14 bases between. This CDR3 is CASSQAGGERQPQHF. The CDR3 coding sequence is TGTGCCAGCAGCCAAGCTGGGGGGGAGCGGCAGCCCCAGCATTTT.

The chain links TRBV20-1 to TRBJ2-5, with 10 bases lining up with TRBD2. The germline CDR1 and CDR2 sequences are DFQATT and SNEGSKA (reference sequence). After removal of 3 bases from V and 3 bases from J, the junction contained 4 bases not matched to a gene. The CDR3 extends over 14 amino acids. The CDR3 DNA reads TGCAGTGCTAGTAAAGCGGGGGGGAAAGAGACCCAGTACTTC. Protein: CSASKAGGKETQYF.

The chain links TRBV3-1 (or the pseudogene TRBV3-2) to TRBJ2-1; no definite D call. There are 13 residues in the CDR3. Looked up from germline, CDR1 is LGHDT and CDR2 is YNNKEL (reference sequence). Trimming shortened V by 0 bases and J by 6 bases, and 6 bases separated the two germline ends. The CDR3: CASSQDYPNEQFF. The CDR3 coding sequence is TGTGCCAGCAGCCAAGACTACCCCAATGAGCAGTTCTTC.

The gene calls are TRBV15 and TRBJ1-4; TRBD1 aligns across 7 bases. Trimming took 0 bases from V and 1 from J; bases not matched to a gene: 5. From germline, CDR1 is LNHNV and CDR2 YYDKDF (reference sequence). CDR3 size: 17 residues. Written as DNA, the CDR3 is TGTGCCACCAGCAGAGAGCACAGGGGAAGAACTAATGAAAAACTGTTTTTT. Encoded protein: CATSREHRGRTNEKLFF.